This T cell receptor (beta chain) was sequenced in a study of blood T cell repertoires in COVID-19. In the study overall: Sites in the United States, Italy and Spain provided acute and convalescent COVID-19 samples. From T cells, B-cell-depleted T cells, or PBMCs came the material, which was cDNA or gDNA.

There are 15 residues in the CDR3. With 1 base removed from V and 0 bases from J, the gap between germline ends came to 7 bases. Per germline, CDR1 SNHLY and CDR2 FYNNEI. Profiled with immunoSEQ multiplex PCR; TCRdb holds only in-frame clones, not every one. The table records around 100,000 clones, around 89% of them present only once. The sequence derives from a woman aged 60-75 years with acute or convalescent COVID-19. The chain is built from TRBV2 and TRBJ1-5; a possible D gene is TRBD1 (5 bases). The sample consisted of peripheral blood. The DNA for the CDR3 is TGTGCCAGCAGTGAAGAGACAGCTAGCAATCAGCCCCAGCATTTT. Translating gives CASSEETASNQPQHF.